This entry lists 23 T cell receptor beta chains sequenced from one sample in a study of blood T cell repertoires in COVID-19. TCRdb's copy holds only in-frame clones and misses some; the assay was immunoSEQ multiplex PCR. This table holds some 170,000 clones, roughly 87% found once. The sequencing sample was made of peripheral blood. These receptors all come from a woman aged 70 to 79 with acute or convalescent COVID-19.

J is TRBJ2-2 and V is TRBV3-1 (or the pseudogene TRBV3-2), with a tentative D call TRBD1 (7 bases). The length of the CDR3 is 18 residues. Trimming pared 4 bases from V and 1 base from J, leaving 19 bases between. CDR1 is LGHDT, CDR2 YNNKEL, per germline (reference sequence). CDR3 nucleotides: TGTGCCAGCAGCCGACTTTGGAGGGGGCGGAGGAACACCGGGGAGCTGTTTTTT. Its translation is CASSRLWRGRRNTGELFF.

This sequence joins TRBV19 and TRBJ2-1; possibly TRBD2 for D (6 bases). This CDR3 comprises 17 residues. Trimming took off 4 bases at V and 1 base at J, with 17 bases between the two ends. CDR1 is LNHDA and CDR2 is SQIVND in the germline V gene (reference sequence). The CDR3 region is CASSTYYASGSYNEQFF. The CDR3 DNA reads as TGTGCCAGTAGTACCTACTATGCGAGCGGGTCCTACAATGAGCAGTTCTTC.

The chain has TRBV9 and TRBJ1-1, with D perhaps matching TRBD1 (5 bases). Germline CDR1 is SGDLS and CDR2 is YYNGEE. This CDR3 has 13 amino acids. The V end lost 4 bases, the J end lost 3 bases, and 10 bases lay between the germline ends. CDR3 bases: TGTGCCAGCAGCTCCAGGGAGGACACTGAAGCTTTCTTT. Translated, it gives CASSSREDTEAFF.

V usage is TRBV28 and J usage is TRBJ2-5; maybe TRBD1 (6 bases). Germline V CDR1 and CDR2: MDHEN, SYDVKM. Trimming shortened V by 6 bases and J by 4 bases, and 15 bases separated the two germline ends. The CDR3 contains 14 residues. CDR3 in DNA: TGTGCCAGCAGCCAGACCGGGACACGAGAGACCCAGTACTTC. It is translated as CASSQTGTRETQYF.

The V gene is TRBV2, the J gene TRBJ1-6, with D possibly matching TRBD1 (6 bases). V was pared by 5 bases and J by 10 bases, with 18 bases between. Germline V gene sequence: CDR1 SNHLY, CDR2 FYNNEI. The CDR3 is 15 residues long. The CDR3 DNA reads TGTGCCAGCAGTCTCTTCCCGGGACATGAATCACCCCTCCACTTT. Translated: CASSLFPGHESPLHF.

The rearrangement joins TRBV6-1 to TRBJ1-2; possible D gene TRBD1, 5 bases. With 2 bases removed from V and 10 bases from J, the gap between germline ends came to 23 bases. Germline V gives CDR1 MNHNS, CDR2 SASEGT. This CDR3 region has 16 residues. The CDR3 protein is CASSEYVRTLTEPYTF. The CDR3 region has the DNA TGTGCCAGCAGTGAATATGTCCGAACTTTGACAGAGCCCTACACCTTC.

In regard to this clone: Different DNA sequences within this sample yield the same CDR3. The chain employs TRBV5-4 and TRBJ2-3; 8 bases map to TRBD1. Per germline, CDR1 SGHNT and CDR2 YYREEE (reference sequence). The CDR3 extends over 14 amino acids. Germline trimming cut 4 bases from V and 1 base from J; bases unmatched to any gene: 2. DNA for the CDR3: TGTGCCAGCAGCCTGGACAGGGGCACAGATACGCAGTATTTT. It encodes CASSLDRGTDTQYF. The whole variable domain, filled in from reference TRBV5-4 and TRBJ2-3, reads ETGVTQSPTHLIKTRGQQVTLRCSSQSGHNTVSWYQQALGQGPQFIFQYYREEENGRGNFPPRFSGLQFPNYSSELNVNALELDDSALYLCASSLDRGTDTQYFGPGTRLTVL.

V is TRBV25-1 and J is TRBJ2-5, with D possibly being TRBD2 (6 bases). In germline, CDR1 is MGHDK, CDR2 SYGVNS. Trimming shortened V by 4 bases and J by 1 base, and 10 bases separated the two germline ends. The CDR3 sequence is 14 residues long. The CDR3 reads CASSGVAAQETQYF. CDR3 nucleotide sequence: TGTGCCAGCAGTGGAGTAGCGGCCCAAGAGACCCAGTACTTC.

This sequence joins TRBV6-1 and TRBJ1-2; 8 nucleotides agree with TRBD1. The germline V gene has CDR1 MNHNS and CDR2 SASEGT. J was trimmed by 8 bases and V by 1 base; bases with no gene match: 6. This CDR3 spans 14 amino acids. The CDR3 nucleotides are TGTGCCAGCAGTGAAGGGTGGACAGGGATGGGCTACACCTTC. Protein: CASSEGWTGMGYTF.

The chain uses TRBV7-9 and TRBJ1-1, with D unresolved. Germline CDR1 is SEHNR and CDR2 is FQNEAQ (reference sequence). V shed 5 bases and J shed 0 bases, with 10 bases lying between them. This CDR3 contains 14 residues. CDR3 loop: CASSPHQVNTEAFF. As DNA, the CDR3 is TGTGCCAGCAGCCCGCACCAGGTGAACACTGAAGCTTTCTTT.

Comment on this clone: This same CDR3 is encoded by further DNA sequences in the sample. J is TRBJ2-3 and V is TRBV5-1; D perhaps matches TRBD2 (6 bases). The V end was cut by 0 bases, the J end by 1 base, with 12 bases between. There are 16 residues in the CDR3. Germline V gene data show CDR1 as SGHRS and CDR2 as YFSETQ. The CDR3 is CASSLGGTWGTDTQYF. CDR3 DNA: TGCGCCAGCAGCTTGGGGGGGACTTGGGGCACAGATACGCAGTATTTT.

This clone came up a few times. This chain uses TRBV24-1 with TRBJ1-1; 8 bases are a match to TRBD1. The germline V gene has CDR1 KGHDR and CDR2 SFDVKD. The CDR3 runs to 14 residues. Germline trimming cut 7 bases from V and 5 bases from J; bases unmatched to any gene: 8. The CDR3 is CATSLEQGETEAFF. Written as DNA, the CDR3 is TGTGCCACCAGCCTGGAACAGGGGGAAACTGAAGCTTTCTTT.

The chain uses TRBV6-5 and TRBJ1-4, with 9 bases aligning to TRBD1. V trimming: 6 bases; J trimming: 8 bases; junction bases outside the gene matches: 7. Germline assignment: CDR1 MNHEY and CDR2 SVGAGI. The CDR3 runs 14 residues. This chain's CDR3 is CASRMTGGGEKLFF. The DNA of the CDR3 is TGTGCCAGCAGGATGACAGGGGGTGGGGAAAAACTGTTTTTT.

The chain has TRBV28 and TRBJ1-1; 12 nucleotides agree with TRBD1. V dropped 7 bases and J dropped 3; count of bases not matched to a gene: 9. CDR3 length: 16 residues. Germline CDR1 reads MDHEN; CDR2 reads SYDVKM. Here the CDR3 reads CASILGQGAGDTEAFF. As DNA, the CDR3 is TGTGCCAGCATCCTGGGACAGGGGGCGGGTGACACTGAAGCTTTCTTT.

This chain uses TRBV7-3 with TRBJ2-3; 8 positions match TRBD1. The CDR3 contains 14 residues. Germline CDR1 is SGHTA and CDR2 is FQGTGA. Trimming took 5 bases from V and 4 from J; bases not matched to a gene: 5. As DNA, the CDR3 is TGTGCCAGCAGCGTGGGGACAGGAGCAGATACGCAGTATTTT. It encodes CASSVGTGADTQYF.

This chain connects TRBV5-1 to TRBJ2-1, with D tentatively TRBD2 (5 bases). The V end lost 0 bases, the J end lost 2 bases, and 9 bases lay between the germline ends. CDR1 is SGHRS and CDR2 is YFSETQ in the germline V gene. The CDR3 extends over 15 amino acids. The CDR3 bases are TGCGCCAGCAGCTTGGGAGGGTCTACCTACAATGAGCAGTTCTTC. This encodes CASSLGGSTYNEQFF.

J is TRBJ2-7 and V is TRBV10-2; the match to TRBD2 covers 10 bases. The germline CDR1 and CDR2 sequences are WSHSY and SAAADI. The junction had 9 bases not matched to a gene; V was cut back by 2 bases and J by 2 bases. The CDR3 length is 17 residues. This CDR3 reads CASSEPKSGREAYEQYF. CDR3 in DNA: TGCGCCAGCAGTGAGCCGAAGAGCGGGAGGGAAGCCTACGAGCAGTACTTC.

This clone was recorded only once. The chain uses TRBV11-2 and TRBJ2-3; a weak D match, TRBD1 (5 bases). The CDR3 length is 13 residues. Per germline, CDR1 SGHAT and CDR2 FQNNGV. V lost 2 bases, J lost 9 bases, and 12 bases lay in between. CDR3 coding DNA: TGTGCCAGCAGCTTAAACCCCAGGGCGACGCAGTATTTT. Its protein is CASSLNPRATQYF.

The V and J genes are TRBV7-9 and TRBJ1-1; 8 nucleotides agree with TRBD1. This CDR3 spans 19 amino acids. The V and J ends lost 0 bases and 7 bases, in that order; junction bases with no gene match: 19. Germline V gives CDR1 SEHNR, CDR2 FQNEAQ (reference sequence). The CDR3 region has the DNA TGTGCCAGCAGCTTAGCGGGCGGAGGACAGGGATTTTTTGGACGTGAAGCTTTCTTT. It translates to CASSLAGGGQGFFGREAFF.

The genes are TRBV11-2 and TRBJ1-4, with 10 bases lining up with TRBD1. V lost 5 bases, J lost 5 bases, and 8 bases stayed unmatched. The CDR3 contains 16 residues. Germline-derived CDR1 and CDR2 are SGHAT and FQNNGV. The CDR3 nucleotides are TGTGCCAGCAGCGGACACTTGGGACAGGGGAATGAAAAACTGTTTTTT. It is translated as CASSGHLGQGNEKLFF.

A single count supports this clone. The rearrangement joins TRBV5-4 to TRBJ2-3, with 13 bases lining up with TRBD2. This CDR3 spans 15 amino acids. V gave up 2 bases and J gave up 6 bases; unmatched junction bases: 3. The germline V gene has CDR1 SGHNT and CDR2 YYREEE (reference sequence). The CDR3 DNA sequence: TGTGCCAGCAGCTTACTAGCGGGAGGGCTTGATACGCAGTATTTT. Amino acids: CASSLLAGGLDTQYF. Using reference TRBV5-4 and TRBJ2-3 for the parts outside the CDR3, the full variable domain is ETGVTQSPTHLIKTRGQQVTLRCSSQSGHNTVSWYQQALGQGPQFIFQYYREEENGRGNFPPRFSGLQFPNYSSELNVNALELDDSALYLCASSLLAGGLDTQYFGPGTRLTVL.

The J gene is TRBJ2-7, the V gene TRBV4-2, with TRBD2 identical over 9 bases. The germline CDR1 and CDR2 sequences are LGHNA and YNFKEQ. The CDR3 has 15 residues. Trimming took 3 bases from V and 3 from J; bases not matched to a gene: 6. This CDR3 is CASSQSSGAVYEQYF. CDR3 bases: TGTGCCAGCAGCCAGTCTAGCGGGGCGGTCTACGAGCAGTACTTC.

The chain carries TRBV25-1 and TRBJ1-6; 11 positions agree with TRBD1. The CDR3 consists of 14 residues. V lost 7 bases to trimming and J lost 8 bases; unmatched junction nucleotides: 4. From germline, CDR1 is MGHDK and CDR2 SYGVNS. This CDR3 reads CASTRDRGYSPLHF. The CDR3 DNA sequence: TGTGCCAGCACCCGGGACAGGGGGTATTCACCCCTCCACTTT.